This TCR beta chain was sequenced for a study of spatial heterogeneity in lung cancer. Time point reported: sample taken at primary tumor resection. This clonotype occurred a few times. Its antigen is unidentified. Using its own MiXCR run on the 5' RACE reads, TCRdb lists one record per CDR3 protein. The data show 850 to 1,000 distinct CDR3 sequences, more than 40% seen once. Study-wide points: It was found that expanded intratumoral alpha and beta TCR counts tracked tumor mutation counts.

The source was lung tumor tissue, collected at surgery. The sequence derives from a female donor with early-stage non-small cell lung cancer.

The DNA of the CDR3 is TGTGCCAGCGCCTACGTGAGGGCTGGGGCCAACGTCCTGACTTTC. The encoded protein is CASAYVRAGANVLTF. The rearrangement uses TRBV28 and TRBJ2-6, with D possibly being TRBD2 (5 bases). This CDR3 has 15 residues. CDR1 MDHEN and CDR2 SYDVKM come from the germline V gene. With 8 bases removed from V and 2 bases from J, the gap between germline ends came to 13 bases.